A selection of T cell receptor beta chains follows, all from one sample in a study of Tregs in tolerant kidney transplant recipients. Clones were sequenced by immunoSEQ multiplex PCR, and TCRdb holds only the in-frame ones, with some missing. Found here are hundreds of thousands of clones, 84% of them singletons; the top ten hold 0.64%. Material for sequencing was CD4+ T cells from blood. The receptors were sampled from a human donor in good health. Each CDR3 is given with its conserved first and last residue. D genes are given only for firm matches. Size is omitted from some rows. Given values are once, few, many or a class for expanded clones.

v_call	j_call	clone_size	d_call	cdr3_aa	cdr3_nt
TRBV5-1	TRBJ2-7	.	TRBD1	CASSLRAYFGTDPPYEQYF	TGCGCCAGCAGCTTGCGGGCTTACTTCGGGACAGACCCTCCCTACGAGCAGTACTTC
TRBV30	TRBJ1-3	.	TRBD1	CAWSVQGASGNTIYF	TGTGCCTGGAGTGTACAGGGGGCTTCAGGAAACACCATATATTTT
TRBV5-1	TRBJ2-1	.	.	CASSLVLVTNEQFF	TGCGCCAGCAGCTTGGTGTTAGTTACAAATGAGCAGTTCTTC
TRBV5-1	TRBJ2-7	.	.	CASSSHDYEQYF	TGCGCCAGCAGCTCACACGACTACGAGCAGTACTTC
TRBV7-9	TRBJ2-7	.	TRBD1	CASSLRTGSDEQYF	TGTGCCAGCAGCTTAAGGACAGGGAGTGACGAGCAGTACTTC
TRBV6-1	TRBJ1-4	.	.	CASSHSVLTNEKLFF	TGTGCCAGCAGTCATTCGGTCCTAACTAATGAAAAACTGTTTTTT
TRBV19	TRBJ2-7	.	TRBD1	CASSIEDRGSYEQYF	TGTGCCAGTAGTATCGAAGACAGGGGCTCCTACGAGCAGTACTTC
TRBV27	TRBJ1-5	.	.	CASSFTGAFNQPQHF	TGTGCCAGCAGTTTTACGGGGGCGTTCAATCAGCCCCAGCATTTT
TRBV7-9	TRBJ1-1	.	.	CASSPVGQTNTEAFF	TGTGCCAGCAGCCCGGTCGGGCAGACGAACACTGAAGCTTTCTTT
TRBV5-1	TRBJ2-5	.	TRBD2	CVSSRAAGGETQYF	TGCGTCAGCAGCCGCGCAGCGGGGGGGGAGACCCAGTACTTC
TRBV7-9	TRBJ1-6	once	.	CASSRSGDGNSPLHF	TGTGCCAGCAGCCGCAGTGGGGACGGGAATTCACCCCTCCACTTT
TRBV11-2	TRBJ1-2	.	.	CASSRDKAVARLGYTF	TGTGCCAGCAGCCGTGACAAGGCAGTCGCGAGGTTGGGCTACACCTTC
TRBV7-8	TRBJ2-7	.	.	CASSRTRSYEQYF	TGTGCCAGCAGCCGCACAAGATCGTACGAGCAGTACTTC
TRBV5-4	TRBJ2-3	.	.	CASSLLRGDWRGSTDTQYF	TGTGCCAGCAGCTTGCTACGAGGAGATTGGCGCGGGTCCACAGATACGCAGTATTTT
TRBV11-3	TRBJ2-7	.	.	CASSLDGAGSEQYF	TGTGCCAGCAGCTTAGATGGCGCAGGCAGCGAGCAGTACTTC
TRBV5-6	TRBJ1-2	.	.	CASSPRGPTQTEYGYTF	TGTGCCAGCAGCCCGAGAGGCCCGACCCAAACTGAATATGGCTACACCTTC
TRBV5-4	TRBJ2-5	.	.	CASSPLGNQETQYF	TGTGCCAGCAGCCCGCTGGGCAATCAAGAGACCCAGTACTTC
TRBV30	TRBJ1-2	.	.	CAWSVPARYGYTF	TGTGCCTGGAGTGTACCTGCCAGGTATGGCTACACCTTC
TRBV5-1	TRBJ2-5	.	.	CASSLVREETQYF	TGCGCCAGCAGCTTGGTCAGGGAGGAGACCCAGTACTTC
TRBV18	TRBJ2-7	few	.	CASSPRLTGYHEQYF	TGTGCCAGCTCACCACGCTTAACAGGGTACCACGAGCAGTACTTC
TRBV6-5	TRBJ2-3	.	TRBD1	CASSYELGGPQYF	TGTGCCAGCAGTTACGAACTAGGGGGCCCGCAGTATTTT
TRBV4-2	TRBJ2-2	.	TRBD2	CASSHPLAGGNTGELFF	TGTGCCAGCAGCCACCCTCTAGCGGGAGGGAACACCGGGGAGCTGTTTTTT
TRBV4-1	TRBJ2-5	.	.	CASSQESRPRTQYF	TGCGCCAGCAGCCAAGAGTCGCGTCCGAGGACCCAGTACTTC
TRBV11-2	TRBJ2-1	.	.	CASSPVATSYNEQFF	TGTGCCAGCAGTCCTGTGGCTACCTCCTACAATGAGCAGTTCTTC
TRBV7-2	TRBJ1-6	.	.	CASSKEQNYNSPLHF	TGTGCCAGCAGCAAGGAACAGAACTATAATTCACCCCTCCACTTT
TRBV6-1	TRBJ1-2	.	.	CASSATDRSYGYTF	TGTGCCAGCAGTGCCACCGACAGATCCTATGGCTACACCTTC
TRBV18	TRBJ2-7	.	TRBD1	CASSRTGYDEQYF	TGTGCCAGCTCACGGACAGGGTACGACGAGCAGTACTTC
TRBV11-3	TRBJ2-1	.	TRBD2	CASSLGTSSRSYNEQFF	TGTGCCAGCAGCTTAGGGACTAGTAGCCGGTCCTACAATGAGCAGTTCTTC
TRBV7-8	TRBJ2-3	.	.	CASSRRAPPDTQYF	TGTGCCAGCAGCCGTCGGGCCCCACCCGATACGCAGTATTTT
TRBV4-2	TRBJ2-3	.	TRBD2	CASNPREGLAGSGSGGTQYF	TGTGCCAGCAACCCCCGGGAGGGACTAGCGGGATCTGGGTCGGGGGGTACGCAGTATTTT
TRBV4-2	TRBJ2-5	.	.	CASSQGLLDLPFKETQYF	TGTGCCAGCAGCCAAGGGCTACTCGATCTACCCTTTAAAGAGACCCAGTACTTC
TRBV4-1	TRBJ1-2	.	.	CASSQALAAGNYGYTF	TGCGCCAGCAGCCAAGCGCTTGCTGCGGGGAACTATGGCTACACCTTC
TRBV5-1	TRBJ1-5	.	.	CASRETAHSFQPQHF	TGCGCCAGCAGGGAGACAGCCCATAGCTTTCAGCCCCAGCATTTT
TRBV4-1	TRBJ1-1	few	.	CASSPQGRNTEAFF	TGCGCCAGCAGCCCCCAGGGGAGGAACACTGAAGCTTTCTTT
TRBV7-9	TRBJ1-3	.	.	CASSLTENTIYF	TGTGCCAGCAGCTTAACCGAAAACACCATATATTTT
TRBV5-4	TRBJ1-2	.	TRBD1	CASSQGQGISGYTF	TGTGCCAGCAGCCAAGGACAGGGGATTAGCGGCTACACCTTC
TRBV5-1	TRBJ1-1	.	.	CAIIRGGQNTEAFF	TGCGCCATCATCCGTGGGGGGCAGAACACTGAAGCTTTCTTT
TRBV11-2	TRBJ1-2	.	.	CASSSDGNYGYTF	TGTGCCAGCAGCTCGGACGGGAACTATGGCTACACCTTC
TRBV6-1	TRBJ1-3	.	TRBD1	CASRFDRVSGNTIYF	TGTGCCAGCAGATTCGACAGGGTCTCTGGAAACACCATATATTTT
TRBV4-1	TRBJ1-4	.	.	CASSHNRGTRNEKLFF	TGCGCCAGCAGCCATAATCGAGGGACAAGGAATGAAAAACTGTTTTTT
TRBV7-9	TRBJ2-2	.	TRBD1	CASRGVPRGPGPGELFF	TGTGCCAGCCGGGGAGTCCCCAGGGGGCCGGGTCCCGGGGAGCTGTTTTTT
TRBV15	TRBJ1-1	few	.	CATSRVQDTEAFF	TGTGCCACCAGCAGAGTTCAGGACACTGAAGCTTTCTTT
TRBV7-8	TRBJ2-5	.	TRBD2	CASSLSGMGLGLETQYF	TGTGCCAGCAGCCTAAGTGGGATGGGACTAGGACTGGAGACCCAGTACTTC
TRBV7-9	TRBJ2-2	.	.	CASSPWINTGELFF	TGTGCCAGCAGCCCCTGGATTAACACCGGGGAGCTGTTTTTT
TRBV18	TRBJ1-2	.	.	CASSPEQFNYGYTF	TGTGCCAGCTCACCGGAACAGTTTAACTATGGCTACACCTTC
TRBV19	TRBJ2-1	few	TRBD2	CASSIASSGSYNEQFF	TGTGCCAGTAGTATAGCTTCTAGCGGCTCCTACAATGAGCAGTTCTTC
TRBV4-2	TRBJ2-3	.	TRBD2	CASSLAGKKTSTDTQYF	TGTGCCAGCAGCCTAGCGGGGAAAAAAACTAGCACAGATACGCAGTATTTT
TRBV10-3	TRBJ2-5	.	.	CAPPGGPGEETQYF	TGTGCCCCCCCCGGCGGGCCCGGGGAAGAGACCCAGTACTTC
TRBV25-1	TRBJ1-3	.	.	CASSEPGISGNTIYF	TGTGCCAGCAGTGAACCAGGAATCTCTGGAAACACCATATATTTT
TRBV10-3	TRBJ1-6	.	TRBD1	CAISERTGTDNSPLHF	TGTGCCATCAGTGAACGGACCGGGACAGACAATTCACCCCTCCACTTT
TRBV5-6	TRBJ1-2	.	TRBD1	CASSRDRAGYGYTF	TGTGCCAGCAGCAGGGACAGGGCGGGGTATGGCTACACCTTC
TRBV6-1	TRBJ2-2	.	TRBD1	CASSEPGQGAAGELFF	TGTGCCAGCAGTGAACCGGGACAGGGGGCGGCCGGGGAGCTGTTTTTT
TRBV27	TRBJ2-3	.	TRBD1	CASSPWDRGTDTQYF	TGTGCCAGCAGTCCTTGGGACAGGGGGACAGATACGCAGTATTTT